Presented here are 5 T cell receptor beta chains from one specimen sequenced in a study of T-cell reconstitution after alpha-beta-depleted transplantation in children. A library of TCRbeta sequences, prepared with unique molecular identifiers, was generated. TCRdb recomputed calls from the PCR reads with MiXCR, one row per CDR3 protein. The sample has around 680,000 distinct CDR3 sequences; around 17% are singletons. Sequenced material: PBMCs from the stem cell graft donor, taken from the stem cell graft. Receptors were obtained from a human donor who donated a stem cell graft to a child with acute myeloid leukemia.

This clonotype was counted at least ten times. The chain has TRBV5-1 and TRBJ2-1; no clear D gene. Germline V gene data show CDR1 as SGHRS and CDR2 as YFSETQ. The V end lost 0 bases, the J end lost 8 bases, and 6 bases lay between the germline ends. This CDR3 is built from 12 residues. The CDR3 is CASSLVSDEQFF. CDR3 nucleotide sequence: TGCGCCAGCAGCTTGGTTTCCGATGAGCAGTTCTTC.

In the case of this clonotype: A much larger clone differs by one base, so this may be a read error. The CDR3: CSASSTPYQETKYF. Here the CDR3 DNA reads TGCAGTGCTAGCTCGACACCGTACCAAGAGACCAAGTACTTC. V usage is TRBV20-1 and J usage is TRBJ2-5, with D unresolved. The CDR3 contains 14 residues. The germline V gene encodes CDR1 DFQATT and CDR2 SNEGSKA (reference sequence).

At least ten counts were recorded for this clonotype. J is TRBJ2-1 and V is TRBV20-1, with D possibly being TRBD2 (6 bases). The CDR3 spans 15 residues. Trimming shortened V by 4 bases and J by 0 bases, and 13 bases separated the two germline ends. Germline CDR1 is DFQATT and CDR2 is SNEGSKA (reference sequence). CDR3 DNA: TGCAGTGCTACACGGACTACCAGCTCCTACAATGAGCAGTTCTTC. It codes for CSATRTTSSYNEQFF.

There are a few counts of this clonotype. The chain uses TRBV9 and TRBJ2-2; D remains ambiguous. V was shortened by 4 bases and J by 3 bases, with 13 bases between the two germline ends. Germline assignment: CDR1 SGDLS and CDR2 YYNGEE. CDR3 length equals 15 residues. In DNA, the CDR3 is TGTGCCAGCAGCTCCCGAAGGCTGGACACCGGGGAGCTGTTTTTT. Encoded protein: CASSSRRLDTGELFF. Together with reference TRBV9 and TRBJ2-2, the CDR3 gives the full variable domain: DSGVTQTPKHLITATGQRVTLRCSPRSGDLSVYWYQQSLDQGLQFLIQYYNGEERAKGNILERFSAQQFPDLHSELNLSSLELGDSALYFCASSSRRLDTGELFFGEGSRLTVL.

This clonotype was seen at least ten times. The chain employs TRBV29-1 and TRBJ1-3; D unresolved. Trimming took 0 bases from V and 1 from J, leaving 7 bases between them. The germline CDR1 and CDR2 sequences are SQVTM and ANQGSEA. The CDR3 is 14 residues long. This CDR3 reads CSVEDRDSGNTIYF. The CDR3 DNA is TGCAGCGTTGAAGATCGAGATTCTGGAAACACCATATATTTT.